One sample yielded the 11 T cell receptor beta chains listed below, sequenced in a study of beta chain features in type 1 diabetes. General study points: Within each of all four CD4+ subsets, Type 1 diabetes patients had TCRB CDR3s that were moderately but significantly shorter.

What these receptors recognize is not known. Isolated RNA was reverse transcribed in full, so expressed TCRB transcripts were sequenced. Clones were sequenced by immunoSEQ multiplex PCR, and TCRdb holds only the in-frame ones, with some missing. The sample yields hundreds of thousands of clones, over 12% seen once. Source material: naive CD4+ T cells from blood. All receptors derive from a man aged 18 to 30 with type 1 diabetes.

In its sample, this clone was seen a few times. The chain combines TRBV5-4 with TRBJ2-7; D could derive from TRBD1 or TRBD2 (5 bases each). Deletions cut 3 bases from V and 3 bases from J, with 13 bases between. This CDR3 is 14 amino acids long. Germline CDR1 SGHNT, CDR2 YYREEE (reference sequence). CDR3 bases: TGTGCCAGCAGCTCGTCCGGGACCTTCTACGAGCAGTACTTC. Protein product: CASSSSGTFYEQYF.

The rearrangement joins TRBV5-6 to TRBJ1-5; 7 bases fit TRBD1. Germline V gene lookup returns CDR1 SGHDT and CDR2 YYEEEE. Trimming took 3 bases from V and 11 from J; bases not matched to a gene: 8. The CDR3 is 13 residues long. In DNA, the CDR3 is TGTGCCAGCAGCTCTCGCCAGGGGGGAGCCCAGCATTTT. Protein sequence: CASSSRQGGAQHF.

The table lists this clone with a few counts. The CDR3 DNA reads TGTGCCAGCAGCTTGGCCAGACAGAGTGGCTACACCTTC. Translating gives CASSLARQSGYTF. The chain combines TRBV7-2 with TRBJ1-2, with a tentative D call TRBD1 (5 bases). There are 13 residues in the CDR3. Germline V CDR1 and CDR2: SGHTA, FQGNSA. V was clipped by 3 bases and J by 7 bases, with 12 bases between them.

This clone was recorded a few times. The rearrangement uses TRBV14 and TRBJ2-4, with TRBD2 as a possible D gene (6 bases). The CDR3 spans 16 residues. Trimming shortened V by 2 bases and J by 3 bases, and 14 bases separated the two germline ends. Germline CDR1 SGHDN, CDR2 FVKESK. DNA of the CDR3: TGTGCCAGCAGCCAACTCCGGACGGGGGACAAAAACATTCAGTACTTC. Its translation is CASSQLRTGDKNIQYF.

CDR3 sequence: CASSIGYGYTF. The CDR3 nucleotides read TGTGCCAGTAGTATCGGGTATGGCTACACCTTC. The chain joins TRBV19 to TRBJ1-2; D remains unclear. Germline CDR1 LNHDA, CDR2 SQIVND (reference sequence). Trimming left V 3 bases short and J 5 bases short, with 4 bases between. This CDR3 contains 11 residues.

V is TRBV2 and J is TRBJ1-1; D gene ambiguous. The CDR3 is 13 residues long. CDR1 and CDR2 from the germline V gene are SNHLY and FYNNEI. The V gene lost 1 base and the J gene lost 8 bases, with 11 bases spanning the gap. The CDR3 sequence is CASSEERSTEAFF. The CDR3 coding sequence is TGTGCCAGCAGTGAAGAAAGGTCCACGGAAGCTTTCTTT. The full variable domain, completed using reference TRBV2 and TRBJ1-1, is EPEVTQTPSHQVTQMGQEVILRCVPISNHLYFYWYRQILGQKVEFLVSFYNNEISEKSEIFDDQFSVERPDGSNFTLKIRSTKLEDSAMYFCASSEERSTEAFFGQGTRLTVV.

The CDR3 loop is CASSYYRGIQETQYF. CDR3 nucleotide sequence: TGTGCCAGCAGTTATTATCGGGGGATCCAAGAGACCCAGTACTTC. The rearrangement joins TRBV6-5 to TRBJ2-5, with D possibly matching TRBD2 (6 bases). V lost 3 bases to trimming and J lost 1 base, with 12 bases between them. The CDR3 contains 15 residues. Germline assignment: CDR1 MNHEY and CDR2 SVGAGI.

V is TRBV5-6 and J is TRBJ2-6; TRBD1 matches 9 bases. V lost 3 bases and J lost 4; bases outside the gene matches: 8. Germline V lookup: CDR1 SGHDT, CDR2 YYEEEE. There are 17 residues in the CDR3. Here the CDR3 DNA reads TGTGCCAGCAGCTGGGGACAGGGTGGCGGCGGGGCCAACGTCCTGACTTTC. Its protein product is CASSWGQGGGGANVLTF.

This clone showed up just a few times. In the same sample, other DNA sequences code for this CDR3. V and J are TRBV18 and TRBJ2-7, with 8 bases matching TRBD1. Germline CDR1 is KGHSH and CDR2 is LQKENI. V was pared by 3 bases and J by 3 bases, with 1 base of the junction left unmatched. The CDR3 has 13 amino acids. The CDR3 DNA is TGTGCCAGCTCACCGGGGACAGGCTACGAGCAGTACTTC. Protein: CASSPGTGYEQYF.

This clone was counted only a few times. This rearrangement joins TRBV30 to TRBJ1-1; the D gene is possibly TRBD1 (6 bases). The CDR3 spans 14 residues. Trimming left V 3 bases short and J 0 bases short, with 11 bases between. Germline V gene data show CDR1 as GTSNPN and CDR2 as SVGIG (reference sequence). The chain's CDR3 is CAWRRDILNTEAFF. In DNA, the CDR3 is TGTGCCTGGAGGAGGGACATACTGAACACTGAAGCTTTCTTT.

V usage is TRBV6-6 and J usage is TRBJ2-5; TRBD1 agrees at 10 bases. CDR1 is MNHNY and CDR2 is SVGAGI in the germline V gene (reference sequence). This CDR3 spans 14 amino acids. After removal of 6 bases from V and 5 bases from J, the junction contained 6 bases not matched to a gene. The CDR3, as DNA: TGTGCCAGCAGCTGGGACAGGGGAGGGGAGACCCAGTACTTC. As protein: CASSWDRGGETQYF.